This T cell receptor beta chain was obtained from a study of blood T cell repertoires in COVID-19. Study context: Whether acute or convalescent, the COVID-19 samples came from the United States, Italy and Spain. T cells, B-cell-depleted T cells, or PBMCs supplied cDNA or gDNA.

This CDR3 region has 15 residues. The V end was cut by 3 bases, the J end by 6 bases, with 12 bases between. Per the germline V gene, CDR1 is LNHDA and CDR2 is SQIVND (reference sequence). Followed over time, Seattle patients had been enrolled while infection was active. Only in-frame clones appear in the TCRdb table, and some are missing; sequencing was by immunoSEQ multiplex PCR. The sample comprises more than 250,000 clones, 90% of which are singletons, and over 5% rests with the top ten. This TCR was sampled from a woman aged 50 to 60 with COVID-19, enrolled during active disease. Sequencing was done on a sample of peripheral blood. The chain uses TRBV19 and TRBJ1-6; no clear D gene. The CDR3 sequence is CASSMTAGGNSPLHF. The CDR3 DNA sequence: TGTGCCAGTAGTATGACGGCGGGAGGTAATTCACCCCTCCACTTT.